This TCR beta chain was captured in a study of CD8+CD57+ T cells in acquired aplastic anemia. Patients sequenced had flow cytometry evidence of CD8+CD57+ cell expansion. Unmatched junction bases numbered 8, after V lost 5 bases and J lost 4 bases. CDR3 size: 15 residues. From germline, CDR1 is DFQATT and CDR2 SNEGSKA (reference sequence). Genomic DNA was employed as the template in profiling TCR beta VDJ and CDR3. MiXCR was run by TCRdb on the reads, yielding one entry per CDR3 protein. The data contain about 200,000 distinct CDR3 sequences, 60% to 80% of them singletons. Sequencing was carried out using sorted CD4+, CD8+, or CD8+CD57+ T cells (not recorded which) from PBMCs. The source is a human donor with aplastic anemia. The genes are TRBV20-1 and TRBJ1-6; 7 bases line up with TRBD1. The CDR3 sequence is CSAETGTAYNSPLHF. CDR3 bases: TGCAGTGCTGAAACCGGGACAGCGTATAATTCACCCCTCCACTTT.